This TCR beta chain was identified during a study of T cell responses to AZD1222 COVID-19 vaccine. General study results and limits: Spike-specific TCR breadth and depth both grew after two AZD1222 doses.

Concerning this clone itself: What it binds is not known.

The germline CDR1 and CDR2 sequences are MDHEN and SYDVKM. The CDR3 has 12 amino acids. V was cut by 11 bases and J by 3 bases, with 13 bases left in between. Clones were sequenced by immunoSEQ multiplex PCR, and TCRdb holds only the in-frame ones, with some missing. The sample records about 120,000 clones, roughly 87% being singletons. The receptor was derived from an adult in good health. The chain uses TRBV28 and TRBJ1-2; D possibly corresponds to TRBD1 (6 bases). This specimen was peripheral blood, taken on day 0 of AZD1222 vaccination. The CDR3 loop is CASGAGHYGYTF. CDR3 in DNA: TGTGCCTCAGGGGCAGGGCACTATGGCTACACCTTC.